The 31 T cell receptor beta chains below were found in one sample sequenced in a study of early T cells in non-severe SARS-CoV-2 infection. TCRdb re-called the 5' RACE reads with MiXCR, one entry per CDR3 protein. The profile shows 100,000 to 140,000 distinct CDR3 sequences, roughly 11% of them singletons. The sequencing input was whole blood. The receptors originated from an adult who was a healthcare worker with PCR-confirmed SARS-CoV-2 infection or an uninfected control (not recorded which).

This clonotype has a count of ten or more. The gene calls are TRBV7-2 and TRBJ2-3, with TRBD2 identical over 8 bases. CDR1 is SGHTA and CDR2 is FQGNSA in the germline V gene. The CDR3 has 15 amino acids. The trim removed 4 bases at V and 4 bases at J, leaving 7 bases unmatched. The CDR3: CASSYRAGVADTQYF. CDR3 coding DNA: TGTGCCAGCAGCTATAGAGCGGGAGTGGCAGATACGCAGTATTTT. Drawing the rest from reference TRBV7-2 and TRBJ2-3, the complete variable domain is GAGVSQSPSNKVTEKGKDVELRCDPISGHTALYWYRQSLGQGLEFLIYFQGNSAPDKSGLPSDRFSAERTGGSVSTLTIQRTQQEDSAVYLCASSYRAGVADTQYFGPGTRLTVL.

There are a few counts of this clonotype. A read error may produce the germline difference seen at one junction end. The chain recombines TRBV7-2 with TRBJ2-7; the D is unclear. CDR1 is SGHTA, CDR2 FQGNSA, per germline. This CDR3 region has 15 residues. The CDR3 DNA follows: TGTGCCAGCAGCCCCGGTGTGCAAAGGGCTAACGAGCAGTACTTT. Residues: CASSPGVQRANEQYF.

This clonotype was seen more than once but under ten times. The rearrangement uses TRBV28 and TRBJ1-2, with D unclear. The CDR3 length is 13 residues. V lost 5 bases and J 5 bases, leaving 12 bases between the germline ends. Germline CDR1 reads MDHEN; CDR2 reads SYDVKM. CDR3 region: CASSAPTEYGYTF. As DNA, the CDR3 is TGTGCCAGCAGTGCCCCGACGGAGTATGGCTACACCTTC.

This chain links TRBV10-3 with TRBJ1-3; D gene unclear. This CDR3 has 14 residues. The germline gives CDR1 ENHRY, CDR2 SYGVKD. With 3 bases removed from V and 0 bases from J, the gap between germline ends came to 6 bases. The CDR3: CAISDISSGNTIYF. CDR3 in DNA: TGTGCCATCAGTGACATATCCTCTGGAAACACCATATATTTT.

There are a few counts of this clonotype. The CDR3 coding sequence is TGTGCCAGCAGTGCCCATCCTAGCGGGACGATCTACAATGAGCAGTTCTTC. Translated, it gives CASSAHPSGTIYNEQFF. The gene calls are TRBV6-1 and TRBJ2-1, with 9 bases matching TRBD2. With 4 bases clipped from V and 3 bases from J, the junction kept 10 bases outside the gene matches. CDR3 length equals 17 residues. The V gene's germline CDR1 is MNHNS and CDR2 SASEGT.

This clonotype was seen at least ten times. This chain links TRBV20-1 with TRBJ2-7; weak D call: TRBD2 (5 bases). This CDR3 spans 14 amino acids. Germline CDR1 and CDR2: DFQATT and SNEGSKA (reference sequence). V lost 3 bases and J 0 bases, leaving 12 bases between the germline ends. The CDR3 protein is CSARRAVSSYEQYF. CDR3 in DNA: TGCAGTGCTAGGCGGGCGGTAAGCTCCTACGAGCAGTACTTC.

The chain employs TRBV9 and TRBJ2-1; the match to TRBD2 covers 10 bases. The CDR3 runs to 16 residues. Germline lookup yields CDR1 SGDLS and CDR2 YYNGEE. With V trimmed by 0 bases and J by 6 bases, 6 bases remained unmatched. The DNA for the CDR3 is TGTGCCAGCAGCGTAGACCCTAGCGGGAGCCGCAATGAGCAGTTCTTC. Its translation is CASSVDPSGSRNEQFF.

For the CDR3, the DNA is TGTGCCAGCAGCTTCGGACGAGTGAGACAAGCTTTCTTT. Protein: CASSFGRVRQAFF. The chain is built from TRBV7-2 and TRBJ1-1; D uncertain. The CDR3 runs 13 residues. The V gene's germline CDR1 is SGHTA and CDR2 FQGNSA. Trimming removed 3 bases at V and 9 bases at J, with 14 bases between. The complete variable domain, with remaining parts taken from reference TRBV7-2 and TRBJ1-1, reads GAGVSQSPSNKVTEKGKDVELRCDPISGHTALYWYRQSLGQGLEFLIYFQGNSAPDKSGLPSDRFSAERTGGSVSTLTIQRTQQEDSAVYLCASSFGRVRQAFFGQGTRLTVV.

This clonotype was observed at least ten times. This chain connects TRBV12-3 or TRBV12-4 to TRBJ2-1, with no clear D. Trimming left V 0 bases short and J 5 bases short, with 8 bases between. This CDR3 comprises 14 residues. The CDR3 here is CASSLASLHNEQFF. The CDR3 coding sequence is TGTGCCAGCAGTTTAGCTAGTCTCCACAATGAGCAGTTCTTC.

This clonotype occurred many times. The chain employs TRBV7-9 and TRBJ1-1, with a weak D call TRBD1 (5 bases). Germline CDR1 and CDR2: SEHNR and FQNEAQ (reference sequence). The CDR3 sequence is 15 residues long. V was trimmed by 1 base and J by 4 bases, leaving 13 bases between them. The CDR3 reads CASSLGQGSVTEAFF. In DNA form, the CDR3 reads TGTGCCAGCAGCTTAGGGCAGGGCTCCGTCACTGAAGCTTTCTTT.

Ten or more counts support this clonotype. The rearrangement uses TRBV30 and TRBJ2-3; D gene ambiguous. Germline V CDR1 and CDR2: GTSNPN, SVGIG (reference sequence). The CDR3 covers 12 residues. V was pared by 7 bases and J by 4 bases, with 12 bases between. The CDR3 here is CASTKTADTQYF. CDR3 in DNA: TGTGCCTCTACCAAGACTGCAGATACGCAGTATTTT.

This clonotype has just a few counts. The V gene is TRBV20-1, the J gene TRBJ2-1; possible D gene TRBD2, 5 bases. CDR1 DFQATT and CDR2 SNEGSKA come from the germline V gene (reference sequence). The CDR3 length is 11 residues. Trimming pared 2 bases from V and 10 bases from J, leaving 9 bases between. The CDR3 protein is CSARTTREQFF. The DNA for the CDR3 is TGCAGTGCTAGAACTACTAGAGAGCAGTTCTTC.

In this sample, this clonotype turned up a few times. The genes are TRBV9 and TRBJ2-3; 14 nucleotides match TRBD2. Germline V lookup: CDR1 SGDLS, CDR2 YYNGEE. The CDR3 loop spans 16 amino acids. The ends lost 0 bases at V and 5 bases at J; junction bases unmatched: 2. For the CDR3, the DNA is TGTGCCAGCAGCGTAGTCGGGACTAGCGGGAGAGATACGCAGTATTTT. Translating gives CASSVVGTSGRDTQYF.

The genes are TRBV28 and TRBJ1-2; D gene uncertain. This CDR3 is built from 13 residues. Trimming pared 6 bases from V and 7 bases from J, leaving 15 bases between. The germline V gene has CDR1 MDHEN and CDR2 SYDVKM. CDR3 sequence: CASSGTGERGYTF. Here the CDR3 DNA reads TGTGCCAGCAGCGGTACGGGCGAGCGTGGCTACACCTTC.

DNA of the CDR3: TGTGCCAGCAGTTTAAAGTGGGGTACTTACTACGAGCAGTACTTC. This translates into CASSLKWGTYYEQYF. This rearrangement joins TRBV27 to TRBJ2-7; no firm D call. Trimming stripped 2 bases from V and 3 bases from J, with 14 bases between. The CDR3 totals 15 residues. Germline values: CDR1 MNHEY, CDR2 SMNVEV (reference sequence).

There are many counts of this clonotype. The rearrangement joins TRBV20-1 to TRBJ2-7; the match to TRBD2 covers 9 bases. V lost 4 bases, J lost 6 bases, and 7 bases stayed unmatched. CDR3 length equals 13 residues. Looked up from germline, CDR1 is DFQATT and CDR2 is SNEGSKA (reference sequence). The CDR3 spells CSAISGSLSEQYF. The CDR3 DNA is TGCAGTGCTATTAGCGGGAGTTTAAGCGAGCAGTACTTC.

This clonotype came up many times. This chain joins TRBV2 and TRBJ2-7, with D possibly being TRBD1 (5 bases). In germline, CDR1 is SNHLY, CDR2 FYNNEI. Trimming stripped 6 bases from V and 1 base from J, with 10 bases between. CDR3 size: 13 residues. The CDR3 sequence is CASRPQGSYEQYF. The DNA for the CDR3 is TGTGCCAGCAGGCCTCAGGGATCCTACGAGCAGTACTTC.

This clonotype has only a few counts. The V gene is TRBV5-1, the J gene TRBJ1-2; D may be TRBD1 (5 bases). V lost 1 base, J lost 7 bases, and 17 bases lay in between. This CDR3 is 15 amino acids long. Germline V gene lookup returns CDR1 SGHRS and CDR2 YFSETQ. Here the CDR3 DNA reads TGCGCCAGCAGCTTGTCTCCGGTAGGGGCCGTTGGCTACACCTTC. This encodes CASSLSPVGAVGYTF. The full variable domain, rest sourced from reference TRBV5-1 and TRBJ1-2, is KAGVTQTPRYLIKTRGQQVTLSCSPISGHRSVSWYQQTPGQGLQFLFEYFSETQRNKGNFPGRFSGRQFSNSRSEMNVSTLELGDSALYLCASSLSPVGAVGYTFGSGTRLTVV.

A note on this clonotype: This may be a read error: a much more frequent sequence differs by one nucleotide. J is TRBJ2-1 and V is TRBV6-5; no reliable D call. Trimming removed 6 bases from V and 9 bases from J, with 9 bases in between. Germline CDR1 reads MNHEY; CDR2 reads SVGAGI. This CDR3 contains 11 residues. CDR3 DNA: TGTGCCAGCAGATACGTTGGTGAGCAGTTCTTC. Residues: CASRYVGEQFF.

The chain links TRBV7-9 to TRBJ2-7, with a possible D match to TRBD2 (6 bases). The germline V gene has CDR1 SEHNR and CDR2 FQNEAQ (reference sequence). The CDR3 spans 14 residues. V was clipped by 5 bases and J by 0 bases, with 11 bases between them. The CDR3 is CASSQTGVSYEQYF. CDR3 sequence (DNA): TGTGCCAGCAGCCAGACGGGGGTCTCCTACGAGCAGTACTTC.

This clonotype was seen many times. The chain carries TRBV28 and TRBJ2-7; 11 bases align to TRBD2. CDR3 size: 18 residues. Germline loops: CDR1 MDHEN, CDR2 SYDVKM. After removal of 1 base from V and 0 bases from J, the junction contained 8 bases not matched to a gene. CDR3 coding DNA: TGTGCCAGCAGTTTATACACGGGGACTAGCGGCTACTCCTACGAGCAGTACTTC. It codes for CASSLYTGTSGYSYEQYF.

This clonotype was picked up many times. The chain combines TRBV29-1 with TRBJ2-1; D not certain. Germline CDR1 is SQVTM and CDR2 is ANQGSEA. The CDR3 has 15 residues. V was pared by 0 bases and J by 0 bases, with 9 bases between. This CDR3 reads CSVEDSRSSYNEQFF. The CDR3 DNA reads as TGCAGCGTTGAAGATTCCAGGAGCTCCTACAATGAGCAGTTCTTC.

There are a few counts of this clonotype. The V gene is TRBV9, the J gene TRBJ2-3; D is ambiguous. Between the trimmed V and J ends, which lost 2 bases and 4 bases, there was a span of 11 bases. The germline V gene encodes CDR1 SGDLS and CDR2 YYNGEE. This CDR3 contains 14 residues. CDR3 region: CASSVLVGSDTQYF. CDR3 nucleotide sequence: TGTGCCAGCAGCGTCCTAGTGGGGTCAGATACGCAGTATTTT.

Here the CDR3 reads CSAYETQRYEQYF. DNA of the CDR3: TGCAGTGCTTATGAGACACAACGCTACGAGCAGTACTTC. J is TRBJ2-7 and V is TRBV20-1, with D unresolved. The germline V and J ends were trimmed by 5 bases and 3 bases, with 14 bases remaining between them. The CDR3 length is 13 residues. CDR1 and CDR2 (germline): DFQATT, SNEGSKA (reference sequence).

This clonotype was seen at least ten times. V is TRBV20-1 and J is TRBJ1-1, with D uncertain. Germline assignment: CDR1 DFQATT and CDR2 SNEGSKA (reference sequence). The ends were cut back, 0 bases at V and 8 bases at J, with 7 bases in the middle. The CDR3 contains 11 residues. The DNA for the CDR3 is TGCAGTGCTAGAGATTGGTCCGAAGCTTTCTTT. It is translated as CSARDWSEAFF.

This clonotype came up many times. The chain uses TRBV19 and TRBJ2-1; D remains unclear. The CDR3 is 12 residues long. V dropped 3 bases and J dropped 6 bases, with 6 bases sitting between them. The germline CDR1 and CDR2 sequences are LNHDA and SQIVND (reference sequence). CDR3 region: CASSIRPNEQFF. CDR3 nucleotide sequence: TGTGCCAGTAGTATTCGTCCCAATGAGCAGTTCTTC.

This chain uses TRBV13 with TRBJ2-7, with 8 bases lining up with TRBD1. J lost 5 bases, V lost 0 bases, and 6 bases had no gene match. Germline V CDR1 and CDR2: PRHDT, FYEKMQ (reference sequence). The CDR3 extends over 15 amino acids. CDR3 amino acids: CASSLGGQGVHEQYF. CDR3 in DNA: TGTGCCAGCAGCTTAGGCGGACAGGGCGTCCACGAGCAGTACTTC.

The CDR3 sequence: CSAWSAGAPETQYF. Here the CDR3 DNA reads TGCAGTGCTTGGTCGGCGGGAGCGCCAGAGACCCAGTACTTC. The chain uses TRBV20-1 and TRBJ2-5; the match to TRBD2 covers 7 bases. With V trimmed by 5 bases and J by 4 bases, 10 bases remained unmatched. Germline CDR1 reads DFQATT; CDR2 reads SNEGSKA (reference sequence). CDR3 length: 14 amino acids.

A note on this clonotype: A read error is likely, as this CDR3 ends without the conserved phenylalanine or tryptophan. The chain is built from TRBV30 and TRBJ2-1; a possible D gene is TRBD2 (5 bases). The CDR3 runs to 15 residues. Looked up from germline, CDR1 is GTSNPN and CDR2 is SVGIG (reference sequence). V was cut by 1 base and J by 0 bases, with 10 bases left in between. CDR3 DNA: TGTGCCTGGAGTGGTAGGGAGATCTCCTACAATGAGCAGTTCTTG. Amino acids: CAWSGREISYNEQFL.

The V call is TRBV5-1, the J call TRBJ2-7; TRBD1 aligns across 9 bases. The V and J ends lost 4 bases and 5 bases, in that order; junction bases with no gene match: 7. Per the germline V gene, CDR1 is SGHRS and CDR2 is YFSETQ. This CDR3 is 14 amino acids long. DNA for the CDR3: TGCGCCAGCAGCCCCCGGACAGGGGTGGACGAGCAGTACTTC. Translation: CASSPRTGVDEQYF.

This clonotype was observed a handful of times. The chain employs TRBV5-1 and TRBJ2-7; 8 nucleotides align to TRBD2. This CDR3 region has 16 residues. Germline assignment: CDR1 SGHRS and CDR2 YFSETQ. V was clipped by 4 bases and J by 0 bases; unmatched bases: 9. CDR3 DNA sequence: TGCGCCAGCAGCCCAAGAGTAGCGGGGCGCTCCTACGAGCAGTACTTC. It translates to CASSPRVAGRSYEQYF.